This T cell receptor beta chain was captured by sequencing in a study of T-cell reconstitution after alpha-beta-depleted transplantation in children. In germline, CDR1 is LGHDT, CDR2 YNNKEL (reference sequence). There are 13 residues in the CDR3. Trimming took 2 bases from V and 11 from J, leaving 13 bases between them. TCRbeta library construction was performed incorporating unique molecular identifiers. TCRdb re-called the PCR reads through MiXCR, storing one row per CDR3 protein. This sample has approximately 240,000 distinct CDR3 sequences; 8.5% to 10% occur once, and the top ten carry about 6%. This specimen was PBMCs from the stem cell graft donor, taken from the stem cell graft. The chain uses TRBV3-1 and TRBJ1-5; D remains ambiguous. The sequence derives from a human donor who donated a stem cell graft to a child with acute lymphoblastic leukemia. CDR3 sequence (DNA): TGTGCCAGCAGCCAACAGGACCGAGGAACCCAGCATTTT. Protein product: CASSQQDRGTQHF.